This T cell receptor beta chain was sequenced during a study of cytomegalovirus exposure and HLA in healthy donors. Note on this clone: Antigen: not known.

Study-wide findings and caveats: Some highly shared sequence variants likely arose as a pipeline artifact.

PCR was performed using 60 Vbeta and 13 Jbeta primers. Repertoires were generated with immunoSEQ multiplex PCR, while TCRdb's copy carries only in-frame clones and drops some. The sample lists 90,000 to 95,000 clones; around three quarters were seen once. The origin of this receptor is a man aged 25-45 years in good health and CMV-seronegative. What was sequenced was PBMCs.

CDR3 nucleotides: TGTGCCAGCAGAGTGGGGGCGTTCTACGAGCAGTACTTC. Its protein is CASRVGAFYEQYF. This rearrangement joins TRBV7-6 to TRBJ2-7; tentatively, D is TRBD1 (6 bases). V shed 6 bases and J shed 3 bases, with 12 bases lying between them. The germline V gene encodes CDR1 SGHVS and CDR2 FNYEAQ. The CDR3 has 13 residues.